This T cell receptor beta chain was profiled in a study of cytomegalovirus exposure and HLA in healthy donors. Across the whole study: Under 90% of a few hundred genotyped donors fell in the Caucasian-associated ancestry cluster. Whole-study findings and limits: Exclusion applied to some V segments, including TRBV6-2 and TRBV6-3, as they were indistinguishable.

Primers included in the PCR were 60 Vbeta and 13 Jbeta primers. Authors' analysis steps: Tens of millions of unique TCR beta chains, 9 million to 14 million shared, were counted in a later analysis. The data were produced by immunoSEQ multiplex PCR, yet TCRdb's version contains in-frame clones alone and is incomplete. Clone size and V and J calls were adopted from that table, with D and trimming inferred from the DNA. Of approximately 150,000 clones in the sample, approximately 84% were seen once. In regard to this clone: Its target is not known.

The CDR3 totals 13 residues. Per germline, CDR1 SGHTA and CDR2 FQGTGA. V was shortened by 5 bases and J by 3 bases, with 9 bases between the two germline ends. The gene calls are TRBV7-3 and TRBJ2-3, with a weak D call TRBD1 (6 bases). Input material: PBMCs. The origin of this receptor is a girl between 5 and 17 years old in good health and CMV-seropositive. CDR3 residues: CASSNRATDTQYF. CDR3 nucleotide sequence: TGTGCCAGCAGCAACAGGGCTACAGATACGCAGTATTTT.